This T cell receptor (beta chain) was sequenced during a study of chemoradiotherapy in HPV16-positive cancers. Repeated repertoire sampling spanned the course of chemoradiotherapy. The CDR3 consists of 15 residues. The germline CDR1 and CDR2 sequences are MNHEY and SMNVEV (reference sequence). The V gene lost 10 bases and the J gene lost 2 bases, with 20 bases spanning the gap. Here immunoSEQ multiplex PCR was the method, and the copy in TCRdb shows in-frame clones only, minus some. Of approximately 35,000 clones in the sample, 92% were seen once. Study observations and caveats: For HPV16-positive patients, expanding HPV-responsive T cells associated with longer recurrence-free survival. During treatment, candidate HPV-specific clones and E7-related motifs expanded in tumor. The functional HPV-specific definition rests on just a couple of HPV16-positive patients.

Concerning this clone itself: Its antigen is not identified.

The TCR comes from a human donor with HPV-associated anogenital cancer. J is TRBJ2-5 and V is TRBV27; a possible D gene is TRBD1 (6 bases). Sequenced material: blood, taken from a patient who underwent chemoradiotherapy. The CDR3: CAIGAWGQGQETQYF. The CDR3 DNA is TGTGCCATAGGGGCTTGGGGGCAGGGGCAAGAGACCCAGTACTTC.